A selection of T cell receptor beta chains follows, all from one sample in a study of cytomegalovirus exposure and HLA in healthy donors. Some clones are missing from TCRdb's copy, which holds only in-frame ones; the method was immunoSEQ multiplex PCR. The sample holds 90,000 to 140,000 clones, 12% to 15% seen once. The sequenced sample consisted of PBMCs. These receptors originate from a female donor in good health and CMV-seronegative. Both conserved end residues are part of each CDR3.

V gene	J gene	CDR3 protein
TRBV4-3	TRBJ2-7	CASSQGIAGGYEQYF
TRBV11-2	TRBJ1-2	CASGAAANYGYTF
TRBV10-3	TRBJ1-1	CAISIGEDTEAFF
TRBV13	TRBJ1-5	CASSVNRDQPQHF
TRBV29-1	TRBJ2-1	CSVVSSGRDPFREQFF
TRBV27	TRBJ2-1	CASSSPPAHEQFF
TRBV5-8	TRBJ2-2	CASSPLPTIGELFF
TRBV5-4	TRBJ1-4	CASSLSGTGEKLFF
TRBV4-3	TRBJ2-6	CASRRTGAGANVLTF
TRBV9	TRBJ2-2	CASSAVSGREHTGELFF
TRBV7-2	TRBJ1-1	CASSLVGGNTEAFF
TRBV1	TRBJ2-6	CTSSHRFRGTGANVLTF
TRBV7-9	TRBJ2-7	CASSLALSGRDEQYF
TRBV30	TRBJ2-7	CAWSGLAGVIYEQYF
TRBV7-7	TRBJ2-3	CASSPGLADTDTQYF
TRBV30	TRBJ1-3	CASPGHNSGNTIYF
TRBV10-3	TRBJ2-7	CAISAGNYNEQYF
TRBV9	TRBJ1-2	CASSARDTGKTGYTF
TRBV30	TRBJ2-6	CAWGTEANVLTF
TRBV2	TRBJ1-5	CASRAFSNQPQHF
TRBV10-3	TRBJ2-3	CAVDQGASGDTQYF
TRBV2	TRBJ2-1	CASRGQGARNNEQFF
TRBV27	TRBJ2-3	CASSPGRDGIDTQYF
TRBV2	TRBJ1-5	CASDFDRGPNQPQHF
TRBV4-2	TRBJ1-2	CASSLLTGTGHYGYTF
TRBV2	TRBJ2-7	CASLLQGGPYEQYF
TRBV7-9	TRBJ2-3	CASSLRASGPSDTQYF
TRBV18	TRBJ1-5	CASSPPPGQGKQPQHF
TRBV7-9	TRBJ2-5	CASSLGPQETQYF
TRBV28	TRBJ2-7	CASSFFPGSGSYYEQYF
TRBV5-4	TRBJ1-2	CASSPRTGDGYTF
TRBV27	TRBJ2-7	CASSLGQGAYEQYF
TRBV7-9	TRBJ1-2	CASSLNRGGYTF
TRBV7-2	TRBJ2-1	CASSSRTGGGLEQFF
TRBV10-3	TRBJ2-3	CAISDRGRDSTDTQYF
TRBV5-1	TRBJ2-2	CASSLGAAGPNTGELFF
TRBV7-9	TRBJ2-5	CASTQLGTSGVETQYF
TRBV4-1	TRBJ1-1	CASSQETVRNTEAFF
TRBV4-3	TRBJ1-4	CASSQRGPGRMAFNEKLFF
TRBV13	TRBJ1-2	CASSLRGQGARGYTF
TRBV4-2	TRBJ1-1	CASSHLRGGTEAFF
TRBV6-1	TRBJ2-7	CARPAIDRAGGEQYF
TRBV30	TRBJ2-1	CAWSVLASNEQFF
TRBV9	TRBJ1-1	CASSVQGASTEAFF
TRBV5-1	TRBJ2-3	CASSSGSNNREATQYF
TRBV28	TRBJ2-3	CASSPGGLYTQYF
TRBV28	TRBJ2-7	CASKLGDRVSYEQYF
TRBV7-7	TRBJ2-5	CASSAITGAGETQYF
TRBV5-8	TRBJ1-1	CASSLREVGSTEAFF
TRBV5-1	TRBJ2-2	CASSRWTSGGIDNDGELFF
TRBV30	TRBJ1-6	CAWSFLTAENSPLHF
TRBV2	TRBJ1-1	CASSEVGNRMNTEAFF
TRBV30	TRBJ1-3	CASTGRSSGNTIYF
TRBV29-1	TRBJ2-5	CSVEVGGQETQYF
TRBV5-1	TRBJ2-3	CASSSIATSGTTDTQYF
TRBV27	TRBJ2-5	CASSLRTSGETQYF
TRBV5-1	TRBJ2-5	CASSQGWGVQETQYF
TRBV2	TRBJ2-7	CASIGNTGSYEQYF
TRBV5-4	TRBJ2-7	CASSFRGSYEQYF
TRBV2	TRBJ2-4	CASSVKGAEYF